Listed below are T cell receptor beta chains from one sample, sequenced in a study of T-cell memory formation after mild COVID-19. TCRdb used MiXCR to reprocess the 5' RACE reads, holding one entry per CDR3 protein. Of fewer than 250,000 distinct CDR3 sequences listed, under 30% were seen once; the top ten hold about an eighth. The sequencing input was PBMCs or a T cell subset sorted from them (not recorded which). The receptors here all came from an adult woman who had mild COVID-19 (a few samples of this study predate the infection). Cell type and time point are not known. Both conserved end residues are trimmed from each CDR3.

v_gene: TRBV4-1
j_gene: TRBJ2-7
CDR3aa: ASSHREQGYEQY

v_gene: TRBV5-5
j_gene: TRBJ2-3
CDR3aa: ASSPDITSTDTQY

v_gene: TRBV20-1
j_gene: TRBJ2-7
CDR3aa: SARDDGPIYEQY

v_gene: TRBV5-1
j_gene: TRBJ1-1
CDR3aa: ASSWGLGSRAMNTEAF

v_gene: TRBV19
j_gene: TRBJ2-1
CDR3aa: ASSIDPGRYNEQF

v_gene: TRBV7-2
j_gene: TRBJ2-7
CDR3aa: ASSKQMGVSYEQY

v_gene: TRBV20-1
j_gene: TRBJ2-7
CDR3aa: SARDRAAFYEQY

v_gene: TRBV7-9
j_gene: TRBJ2-2
CDR3aa: ASSFGVSGELF

v_gene: TRBV5-1
j_gene: TRBJ1-1
CDR3aa: ASSLSGGLDTEAF

v_gene: TRBV20-1
j_gene: TRBJ2-4
CDR3aa: SLVDRSKNIQY

v_gene: TRBV5-1
j_gene: TRBJ2-1
CDR3aa: ASSLKGTGGGLNEQF

v_gene: TRBV6-2/TRBV6-3
j_gene: TRBJ1-1
CDR3aa: ASSYSLRTEAF

v_gene: TRBV5-1
j_gene: TRBJ1-5
CDR3aa: ASSLDSPYQPQH

v_gene: TRBV5-1
j_gene: TRBJ2-1
CDR3aa: ASSLQGANEQF

v_gene: TRBV29-1
j_gene: TRBJ2-7
CDR3aa: SVVGTLYEQY

v_gene: TRBV6-6
j_gene: TRBJ2-2
CDR3aa: ASSIYRADTGELF

v_gene: TRBV5-4
j_gene: TRBJ2-4
CDR3aa: ASSLRGGHDIQY

v_gene: TRBV20-1
j_gene: TRBJ2-3
CDR3aa: SAFYPQVTDTQY

v_gene: TRBV7-9
j_gene: TRBJ1-1
CDR3aa: AIQGSEAF